Below are 7 T cell receptor beta chains sequenced from a single sample in a study of blood T cell repertoires in COVID-19. Profiling relied on immunoSEQ multiplex PCR, and the TCRdb table lists in-frame clones only, not all of them. Of about 180,000 clones detected, about 87% appear once; the ten largest clones hold 1.6%. Sequenced input: peripheral blood. These receptors originate from a woman aged 45-60 years with acute or convalescent COVID-19.

This clone showed up just a few times. The gene calls are TRBV5-1 and TRBJ2-7; 9 bases match TRBD1. The CDR3 runs to 14 residues. The ends lost 3 bases at V and 3 bases at J; junction bases unmatched: 4. The germline V gene encodes CDR1 SGHRS and CDR2 YFSETQ. The DNA of the CDR3 is TGCGCCAGCAGCTACCGGGACAGGGACTACGAGCAGTACTTC. Its translation: CASSYRDRDYEQYF.

The V and J genes are TRBV18 and TRBJ2-7; tentative D call: TRBD1 (6 bases). CDR1 and CDR2 from the germline V gene are KGHSH and LQKENI. This CDR3 has 14 residues. The V gene lost 5 bases and the J gene lost 0 bases, with 11 bases spanning the gap. The CDR3 nucleotides read TGTGCCAGCTCAGGTACAGGGCTCTCCTACGAGCAGTACTTC. Amino acids: CASSGTGLSYEQYF.

V usage is TRBV3-1 (or the pseudogene TRBV3-2) and J usage is TRBJ2-3, with D possibly matching TRBD2 (6 bases). This CDR3 is built from 15 residues. Deletions cut 1 base from V and 6 bases from J, with 14 bases between. The germline V gene encodes CDR1 LGHDT and CDR2 YNNKEL (reference sequence). The CDR3 DNA reads TGTGCCAGCAGCCAAGGCCCCCTAGCGCGGGATACGCAGTATTTT. Protein sequence: CASSQGPLARDTQYF.

The chain recombines TRBV11-2 with TRBJ2-1; D not resolved. The V gene's germline CDR1 is SGHAT and CDR2 FQNNGV. Trimming removed 2 bases at V and 6 bases at J, with 5 bases between. CDR3 length equals 12 residues. The CDR3 nucleotides are TGTGCCAGCAGCTTAACTCGCAATGAGCAGTTCTTC. Amino acid sequence: CASSLTRNEQFF.

This sequence joins TRBV6-6 and TRBJ1-5, with TRBD1 as a possible D gene (6 bases). V was trimmed by 7 bases and J by 4 bases, leaving 14 bases between them. CDR1 is MNHNY, CDR2 SVGAGI, per germline (reference sequence). The CDR3 extends over 14 amino acids. The CDR3 DNA is TGTGCCAGCAAGCAACAGGGCCCTAATCAGCCCCAGCATTTT. Its translation is CASKQQGPNQPQHF.

The chain recombines TRBV5-6 with TRBJ2-3; maybe TRBD2 (5 bases). V was clipped by 3 bases and J by 1 base, with 15 bases between them. This CDR3 has 16 residues. Germline V lookup: CDR1 SGHDT, CDR2 YYEEEE. The CDR3 is CASSSRAVRGTDTQYF. For the CDR3, the DNA is TGTGCCAGCAGCTCGCGGGCCGTGAGAGGCACAGATACGCAGTATTTT. The whole variable domain, filled in from reference TRBV5-6 and TRBJ2-3, reads DAGVTQSPTHLIKTRGQQVTLRCSPKSGHDTVSWYQQALGQGPQFIFQYYEEEERQRGNFPDRFSGHQFPNYSSELNVNALLLGDSALYLCASSSRAVRGTDTQYFGPGTRLTVL.

V usage is TRBV6-6 and J usage is TRBJ2-7; D not certain. CDR1 MNHNY and CDR2 SVGAGI come from the germline V gene (reference sequence). V shed 2 bases and J shed 1 base, with 9 bases lying between them. The CDR3 is 14 residues long. This chain's CDR3 is CASSYASLSYEQYF. The CDR3 nucleotides are TGTGCCAGCAGTTACGCCAGTCTTTCCTACGAGCAGTACTTC.